Below, 20 T cell receptor beta chains from the same sample are listed, as sequenced in a study of cytomegalovirus exposure and HLA in healthy donors. This PCR relied on a set of 60 Vbeta primers and 13 Jbeta primers. The repertoire was sequenced with immunoSEQ multiplex PCR; TCRdb's copy has only in-frame clones and lacks some. Its table records roughly 190,000 clones. Material for sequencing was PBMCs. Receptors were obtained from a woman aged 18-30 years in good health and CMV-seropositive.

V and J are TRBV6-6 and TRBJ2-1, with D maybe TRBD1 (5 bases). Germline V lookup: CDR1 MNHNY, CDR2 SVGAGI (reference sequence). The CDR3 has 14 amino acids. The V end lost 0 bases, the J end lost 10 bases, and 13 bases lay between the germline ends. The CDR3 DNA follows: TGTGCCAGCAGTTACTCGATCTTACAGGTGGAGCAGTTCTTC. It is translated as CASSYSILQVEQFF.

The chain carries TRBV11-3 and TRBJ1-4, with unresolved D. Germline-derived CDR1 and CDR2 are SGHNT and YENEEA. The CDR3 runs 16 residues. Trimming took off 2 bases at V and 7 bases at J, with 17 bases between the two ends. This CDR3 reads CASSLYGPGRSEKLFF. The CDR3 DNA sequence: TGTGCCAGCAGCTTATATGGTCCGGGGAGGTCTGAAAAACTGTTTTTT.

This chain uses TRBV5-1 with TRBJ2-5; weak D call: TRBD2 (5 bases). Germline lookup yields CDR1 SGHRS and CDR2 YFSETQ. The V end was cut by 4 bases, the J end by 5 bases, with 15 bases between. The CDR3 has 14 amino acids. In DNA form, the CDR3 reads TGCGCCAGCAGCCCCCGTCCGGACTGGGAGACCCAGTACTTC. Amino acid sequence: CASSPRPDWETQYF.

The chain combines TRBV7-2 with TRBJ1-2; no definite D call. From germline, CDR1 is SGHTA and CDR2 FQGNSA. Trimming removed 7 bases at V and 4 bases at J, with 13 bases between. The length of the CDR3 is 13 residues. CDR3 DNA: TGTGCCAGCACCCTAGAACGCCTCTATGGCTACACCTTC. Its translation is CASTLERLYGYTF.

The chain combines TRBV5-1 with TRBJ2-7, with 7 bases aligning to TRBD1. V lost 1 base and J lost 6; bases outside the gene matches: 7. In germline, CDR1 is SGHRS, CDR2 YFSETQ. The CDR3 sequence is 14 residues long. The CDR3 region has the DNA TGCGCCAGCAGCTTGCGACAGGGACCCCTCGAGCAGTACTTC. This sequence encodes CASSLRQGPLEQYF.

The V call is TRBV7-9, the J call TRBJ2-2, with TRBD2 identical over 10 bases. The V segment lost 5 bases and the J segment 4 bases; nucleotides outside the gene matches: 4. Germline lookup yields CDR1 SEHNR and CDR2 FQNEAQ (reference sequence). This CDR3 comprises 15 residues. In DNA form, the CDR3 reads TGTGCCAGCAGCACCACTAGCGGGGCCACCGGGGAGCTGTTTTTT. Its translation: CASSTTSGATGELFF.

This chain uses TRBV4-1 with TRBJ2-5; TRBD2 matches at 13 bases. This CDR3 has 17 amino acids. J was trimmed by 5 bases and V by 4 bases; bases with no gene match: 10. CDR1 is MGHRA and CDR2 is YSYEKL in the germline V gene. CDR3 in DNA: TGCGCCAGCAGCCCGGGGAGACTAGCGGGGGGCTTTGAGACCCAGTACTTC. It translates to CASSPGRLAGGFETQYF.

V is TRBV7-8 and J is TRBJ2-5; D perhaps matches TRBD1 (6 bases). The V gene's germline CDR1 is SGHVS and CDR2 FQNEAQ. Trimming removed 5 bases from V and 2 bases from J, with 15 bases in between. CDR3 size: 15 residues. The CDR3 protein is CASSPWDTPQETQYF. As DNA, the CDR3 is TGTGCCAGCAGCCCTTGGGACACTCCACAAGAGACCCAGTACTTC.

J is TRBJ1-5 and V is TRBV28, with 8 bases identical to TRBD1. V lost 7 bases to trimming and J lost 5 bases; unmatched junction nucleotides: 7. Germline V CDR1 and CDR2: MDHEN, SYDVKM. CDR3 length: 14 amino acids. In DNA form, the CDR3 reads TGTGCCAGCACCACAGGACAGGGTGATCAGCCCCAGCATTTT. Its translation is CASTTGQGDQPQHF.

The chain joins TRBV6-5 to TRBJ1-1; 7 bases are a match to TRBD1. J gave up 3 bases and V 5 bases, and 9 bases lay outside the gene matches. This CDR3 region has 15 residues. Looked up from germline, CDR1 is MNHEY and CDR2 is SVGAGI. CDR3 bases: TGTGCCAGCAGTAGGGGGCCTTCGGGCGACACTGAAGCTTTCTTT. Translation: CASSRGPSGDTEAFF.

The rearrangement uses TRBV11-2 and TRBJ1-1; 9 bases align to TRBD1. Germline V gives CDR1 SGHAT, CDR2 FQNNGV. This CDR3 comprises 15 residues. The V and J ends lost 3 bases and 4 bases, in that order; junction bases with no gene match: 6. CDR3 DNA: TGTGCCAGCAGCTTGGGACAGGGAGAACTCACTGAAGCTTTCTTT. Amino acid sequence: CASSLGQGELTEAFF.

The rearrangement joins TRBV27 to TRBJ1-2; TRBD1 agrees at 9 bases. The V and J ends lost 3 bases and 8 bases, in that order; junction bases with no gene match: 7. The CDR3 loop spans 14 amino acids. Germline V lookup: CDR1 MNHEY, CDR2 SMNVEV (reference sequence). The chain's CDR3 is CASSFLGTGNGYTF. The CDR3 DNA sequence: TGTGCCAGCAGTTTCCTCGGGACAGGGAACGGCTACACCTTC.

The DNA for the CDR3 is TGTGCCAGCTCACCACCGCGTTTCGGGGATTGGGGCACAGATACGCAGTATTTT. Protein sequence: CASSPPRFGDWGTDTQYF. The chain joins TRBV18 to TRBJ2-3; weak D call: TRBD2 (5 bases). Trimming took off 0 bases at V and 1 base at J, with 17 bases between the two ends. CDR1 is KGHSH and CDR2 is LQKENI in the germline V gene. The CDR3 spans 18 residues.

The chain carries TRBV6-4 and TRBJ2-3; TRBD2 might be the D (6 bases). Between the trimmed V and J ends, which lost 0 bases and 0 bases, there was a span of 16 bases. Germline assignment: CDR1 MRHNA and CDR2 SNTAGT. This CDR3 has 18 residues. In nucleotides, the CDR3 is TGTGCCAGCAGTGACTCACGACTAGTGGAAGGTAGCACAGATACGCAGTATTTT. Translated: CASSDSRLVEGSTDTQYF.

The rearrangement joins TRBV11-2 to TRBJ1-2; no clear D gene. V lost 1 base to trimming and J lost 1 base, with 19 bases between them. There are 18 residues in the CDR3. Per germline, CDR1 SGHAT and CDR2 FQNNGV. In nucleotides, the CDR3 is TGTGCCAGCAGCTTAGTCAGGATCGAATCGGCTATTAACTATGGCTACACCTTC. Protein sequence: CASSLVRIESAINYGYTF.

The chain has TRBV5-5 and TRBJ2-2; D is possibly TRBD1 (5 bases). The germline V and J ends were trimmed by 0 bases and 0 bases, with 6 bases remaining between them. CDR3 length: 15 residues. Germline lookup yields CDR1 SGHKS and CDR2 YYEKEE (reference sequence). The CDR3 reads CASSLGTTNTGELFF. The CDR3 nucleotides read TGTGCCAGCAGCTTGGGGACAACGAACACCGGGGAGCTGTTTTTT. Together with reference TRBV5-5 and TRBJ2-2, the CDR3 gives the full variable domain: DAGVTQSPTHLIKTRGQQVTLRCSPISGHKSVSWYQQVLGQGPQFIFQYYEKEERGRGNFPDRFSARQFPNYSSELNVNALLLGDSALYLCASSLGTTNTGELFFGEGSRLTVL.

The rearrangement links TRBV12-5 to TRBJ2-2; TRBD1 aligns across 12 bases. Unmatched junction bases numbered 5, after V lost 5 bases and J lost 4 bases. CDR3 size: 16 residues. The germline gives CDR1 LGHNT, CDR2 FRNRAP. The CDR3 reads CASGPGTGGLTGELFF. In DNA, the CDR3 is TGTGCTAGTGGTCCCGGGACAGGGGGCCTCACCGGGGAGCTGTTTTTT.

This chain links TRBV4-3 with TRBJ1-4, with D uncertain. CDR1 is LGHNA, CDR2 YSLEER, per germline. The length of the CDR3 is 18 residues. V lost 0 bases and J 0 bases, leaving 14 bases between the germline ends. The CDR3 DNA follows: TGCGCCAGCAGCCAAGAAGTCCAGGACTCCGCAACTAATGAAAAACTGTTTTTT. Protein: CASSQEVQDSATNEKLFF.

CDR3 in DNA: TGCGCCAGCAGCCAAGATTGGCGGTCGGCCCAGCATTTT. The encoded protein is CASSQDWRSAQHF. This sequence joins TRBV4-1 and TRBJ1-5, with D unclear. The CDR3 consists of 13 residues. Per germline, CDR1 MGHRA and CDR2 YSYEKL. V was clipped by 0 bases and J by 11 bases, with 11 bases between them.

The J gene is TRBJ1-6, the V gene TRBV28, with D possibly TRBD1 on 5 matching bases. The CDR3 contains 15 residues. V was cut by 2 bases and J by 5 bases, with 10 bases left in between. Germline V gene data show CDR1 as MDHEN and CDR2 as SYDVKM. CDR3 sequence: CASSLGAGDNSPLHF. Written as DNA, the CDR3 is TGTGCCAGCAGTTTAGGGGCAGGAGATAATTCACCCCTCCACTTT.